This record concerns one T cell receptor (beta chain) sequence. This sample stems from a study of blood T cell repertoires in COVID-19. Study background: From the United States, Italy and Spain came samples of acute and convalescent COVID-19. PBMCs, B-cell-depleted T cells, or T cells were the source of the cDNA or gDNA that made up the material.

The length of the CDR3 is 15 residues. The V gene end was trimmed by 3 bases and the J gene end by 5 bases; junction bases not matched to a gene: 9. CDR1 MGHRA and CDR2 YSYEKL come from the germline V gene. Original data processing: Amplification with reference gene primers provided the estimates of nucleated cell counts. Using immunoSEQ multiplex PCR, the repertoire was profiled, and TCRdb retains in-frame clones only, with some absent. V and J calls and clone size come straight from that table; D and trimming were deduced from the DNA. The sample contains about 58,000 clones, about 83% of which appear only once.

The sequenced sample consisted of peripheral blood. The source is a man aged 35-49 years with active COVID-19. This chain uses TRBV4-1 with TRBJ2-5; TRBD2 matches at 7 bases. The CDR3 spells CASSHREVPEETQYF. The CDR3 DNA is TGCGCCAGCAGCCACCGGGAGGTCCCGGAGGAGACCCAGTACTTC.